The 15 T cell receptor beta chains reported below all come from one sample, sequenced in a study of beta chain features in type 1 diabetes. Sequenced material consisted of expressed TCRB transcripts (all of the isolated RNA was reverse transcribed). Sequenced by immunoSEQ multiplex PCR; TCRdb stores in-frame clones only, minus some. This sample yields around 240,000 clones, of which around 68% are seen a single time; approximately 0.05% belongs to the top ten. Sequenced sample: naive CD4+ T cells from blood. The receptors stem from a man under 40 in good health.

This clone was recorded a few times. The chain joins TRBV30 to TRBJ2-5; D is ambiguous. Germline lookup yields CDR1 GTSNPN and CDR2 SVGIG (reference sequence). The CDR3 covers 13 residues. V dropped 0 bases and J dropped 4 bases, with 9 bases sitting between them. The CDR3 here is CAWSVKILETQYF. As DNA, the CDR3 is TGTGCCTGGAGTGTAAAGATTTTAGAGACCCAGTACTTC.

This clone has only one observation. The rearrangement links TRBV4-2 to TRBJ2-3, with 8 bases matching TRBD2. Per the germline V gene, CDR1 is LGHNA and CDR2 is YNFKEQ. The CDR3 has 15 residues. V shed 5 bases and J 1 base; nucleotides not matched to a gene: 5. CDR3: CASSSGGIGTDTQYF. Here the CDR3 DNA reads TGTGCCAGCAGCTCGGGGGGGATCGGCACAGATACGCAGTATTTT.

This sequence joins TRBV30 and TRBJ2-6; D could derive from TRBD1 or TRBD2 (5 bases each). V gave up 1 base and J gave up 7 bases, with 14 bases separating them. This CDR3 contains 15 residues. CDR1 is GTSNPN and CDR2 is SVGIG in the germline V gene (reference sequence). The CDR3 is CAWSARPGTANVLTF. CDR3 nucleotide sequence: TGTGCCTGGAGTGCCCGACCTGGGACCGCCAACGTCCTGACTTTC.

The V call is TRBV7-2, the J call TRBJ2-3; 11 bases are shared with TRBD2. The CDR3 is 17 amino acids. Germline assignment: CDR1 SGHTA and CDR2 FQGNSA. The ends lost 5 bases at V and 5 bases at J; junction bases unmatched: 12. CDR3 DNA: TGTGCCAGCAGCCTTTGGACTAGCGGGCTAACGGGAGATACGCAGTATTTT. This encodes CASSLWTSGLTGDTQYF.

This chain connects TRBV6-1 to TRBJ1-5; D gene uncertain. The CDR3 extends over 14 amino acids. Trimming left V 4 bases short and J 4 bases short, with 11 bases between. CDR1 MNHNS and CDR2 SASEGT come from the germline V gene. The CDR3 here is CASSVGPQNQPQHF. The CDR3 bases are TGTGCCAGCAGTGTCGGCCCACAGAATCAGCCCCAGCATTTT.

Written as DNA, the CDR3 is TGTGCCAGCAGCTTCAGCGGGGCCTCCTACAATGAGCAGTTCTTC. Its protein is CASSFSGASYNEQFF. The rearrangement joins TRBV7-2 to TRBJ2-1, with 7 nucleotides matching TRBD2. The CDR3 runs 15 residues. Per germline, CDR1 SGHTA and CDR2 FQGNSA. Trimming removed 3 bases from V and 0 bases from J; junction bases left unmatched: 2.

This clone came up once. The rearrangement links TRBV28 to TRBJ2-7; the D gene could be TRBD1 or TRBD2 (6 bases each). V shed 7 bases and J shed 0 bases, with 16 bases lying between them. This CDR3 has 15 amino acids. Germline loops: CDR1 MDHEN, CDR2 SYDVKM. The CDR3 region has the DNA TGTGCCAGCACCACCTCGGGGGCGAGCTCCTACGAGCAGTACTTC. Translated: CASTTSGASSYEQYF.

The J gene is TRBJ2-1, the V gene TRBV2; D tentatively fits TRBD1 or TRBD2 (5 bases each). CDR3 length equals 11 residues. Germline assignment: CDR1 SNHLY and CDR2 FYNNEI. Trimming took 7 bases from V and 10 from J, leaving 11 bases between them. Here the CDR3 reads CASNGGGEQFF. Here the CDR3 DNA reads TGTGCCAGCAATGGTGGGGGAGAGCAGTTCTTC.

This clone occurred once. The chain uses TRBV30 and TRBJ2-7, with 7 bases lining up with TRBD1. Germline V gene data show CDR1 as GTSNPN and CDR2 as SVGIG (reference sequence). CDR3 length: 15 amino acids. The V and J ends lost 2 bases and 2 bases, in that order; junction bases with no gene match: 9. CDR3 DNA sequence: TGTGCCTGGAGTAACTGGGACAGTAAGACCTACGAGCAGTACTTC. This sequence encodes CAWSNWDSKTYEQYF.

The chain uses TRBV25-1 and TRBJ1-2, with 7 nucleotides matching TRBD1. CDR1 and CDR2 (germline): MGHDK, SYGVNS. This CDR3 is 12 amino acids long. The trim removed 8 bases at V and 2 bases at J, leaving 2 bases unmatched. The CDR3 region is CASLQGNYGYTF. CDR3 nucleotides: TGTGCCAGCTTACAGGGGAACTATGGCTACACCTTC.

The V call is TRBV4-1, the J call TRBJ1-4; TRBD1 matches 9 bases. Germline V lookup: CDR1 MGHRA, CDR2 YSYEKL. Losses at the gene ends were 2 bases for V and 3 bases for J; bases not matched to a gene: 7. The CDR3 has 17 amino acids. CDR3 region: CASSQSRDRASNEKLFF. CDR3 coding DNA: TGCGCCAGCAGCCAAAGCCGGGACAGGGCGTCTAATGAAAAACTGTTTTTT.

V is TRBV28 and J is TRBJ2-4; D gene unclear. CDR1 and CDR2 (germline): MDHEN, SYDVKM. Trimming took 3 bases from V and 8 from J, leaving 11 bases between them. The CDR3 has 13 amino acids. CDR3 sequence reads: CASSLGREDIQYF. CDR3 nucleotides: TGTGCCAGCAGTTTGGGCCGCGAAGACATTCAGTACTTC.

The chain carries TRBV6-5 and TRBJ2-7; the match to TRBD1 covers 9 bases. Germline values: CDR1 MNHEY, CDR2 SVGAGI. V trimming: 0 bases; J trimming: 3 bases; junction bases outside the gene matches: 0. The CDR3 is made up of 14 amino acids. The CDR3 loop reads CASSYSDRGYEQYF. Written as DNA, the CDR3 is TGTGCCAGCAGTTACTCGGACAGGGGCTACGAGCAGTACTTC.

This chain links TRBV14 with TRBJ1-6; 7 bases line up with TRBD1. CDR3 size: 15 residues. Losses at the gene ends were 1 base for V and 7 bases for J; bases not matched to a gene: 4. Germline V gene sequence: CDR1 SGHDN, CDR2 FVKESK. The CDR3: CASSQGQGGNSPLHF. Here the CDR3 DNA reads TGTGCCAGCAGCCAAGGACAGGGCGGGAATTCACCCCTCCACTTT.

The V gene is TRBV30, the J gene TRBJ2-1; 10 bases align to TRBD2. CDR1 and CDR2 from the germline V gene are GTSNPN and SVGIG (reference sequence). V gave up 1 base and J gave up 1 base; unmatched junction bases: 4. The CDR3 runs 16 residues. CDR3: CAWSGAGGRSYNEQFF. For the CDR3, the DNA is TGTGCCTGGAGTGGAGCGGGAGGGAGGTCCTACAATGAGCAGTTCTTC.